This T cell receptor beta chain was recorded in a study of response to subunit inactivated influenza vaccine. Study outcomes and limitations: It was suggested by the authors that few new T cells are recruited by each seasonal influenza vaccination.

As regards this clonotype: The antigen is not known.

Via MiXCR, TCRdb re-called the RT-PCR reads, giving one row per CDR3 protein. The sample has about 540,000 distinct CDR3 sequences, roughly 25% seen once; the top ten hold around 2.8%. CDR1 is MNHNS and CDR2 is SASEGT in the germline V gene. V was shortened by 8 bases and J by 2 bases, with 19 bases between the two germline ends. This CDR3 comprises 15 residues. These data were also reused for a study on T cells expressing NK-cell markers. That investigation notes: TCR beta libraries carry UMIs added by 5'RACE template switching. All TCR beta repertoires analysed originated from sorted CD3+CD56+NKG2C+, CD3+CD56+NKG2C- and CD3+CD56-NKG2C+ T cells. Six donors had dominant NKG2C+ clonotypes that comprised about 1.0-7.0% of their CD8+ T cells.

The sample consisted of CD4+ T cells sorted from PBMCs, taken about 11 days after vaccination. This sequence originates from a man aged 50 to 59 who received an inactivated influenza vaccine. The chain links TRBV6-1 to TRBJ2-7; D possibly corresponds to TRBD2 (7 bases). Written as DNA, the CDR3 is TGTGCCAGCTCCAAGGGGGGGACGGGTACCTACGAGCAGTACTTC. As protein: CASSKGGTGTYEQYF.